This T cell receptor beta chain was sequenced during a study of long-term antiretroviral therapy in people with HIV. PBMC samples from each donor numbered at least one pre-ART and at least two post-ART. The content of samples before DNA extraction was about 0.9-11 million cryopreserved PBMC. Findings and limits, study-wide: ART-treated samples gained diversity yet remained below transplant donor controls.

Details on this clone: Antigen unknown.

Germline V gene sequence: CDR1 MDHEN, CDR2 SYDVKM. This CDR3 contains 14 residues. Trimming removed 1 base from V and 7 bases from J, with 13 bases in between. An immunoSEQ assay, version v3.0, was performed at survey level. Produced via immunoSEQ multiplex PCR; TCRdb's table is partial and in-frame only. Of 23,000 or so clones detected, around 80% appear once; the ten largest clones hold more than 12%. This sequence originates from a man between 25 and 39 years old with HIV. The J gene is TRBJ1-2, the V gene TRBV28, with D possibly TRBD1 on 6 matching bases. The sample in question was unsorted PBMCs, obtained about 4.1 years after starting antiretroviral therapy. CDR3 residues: CASSLSWGAGGYTF. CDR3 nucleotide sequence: TGTGCCAGCAGTTTATCGTGGGGGGCGGGTGGCTACACCTTC.